This TCR beta chain was recorded in a study of T cells in placental villitis. Context from the whole study: Placental TCR-beta repertoires were compared across villitis of unknown etiology, gestational-age-matched unaffected controls, and infectious villitis in order to test an allograft-versus-infection hypothesis. Study-wide conclusions, independent of this receptor: CMV-specific clone frequencies were higher in infectious CMV cases than in villitis of unknown etiology (around 0.011 vs 0.00091), which did not differ from controls. Bulk tissue sequencing could not distinguish helper, regulatory or cytotoxic T cells, nor maternal versus fetal T cells, and excluded gamma-delta receptors. Small amounts of decidua were contained in the paraffin blocks, so some of the captured T cells, especially in controls, may have been decidual rather than villous infiltrates.

From V the trimming removes 5 bases and from J it removes 4 bases, while the gene matches leave 7 bases of the junction unaccounted for. The CDR3 measures 14 amino acids from cysteine to phenylalanine. This entry keeps only the CDR3 DNA: 42 bases, framed from base 1. The germline V gene yields MNHEY for CDR1 and SVGAGI for CDR2. Five infectious villitis placentae were included, four with confirmed cytomegalovirus and one with Toxoplasma gondii, and were not matched to other groups. Mothers with infectious villitis were younger, had smaller fetuses, and delivered preterm or experienced intrauterine demise in a couple of cases. After delivery, the placentae were collected and evaluated both grossly and histologically, and only then was archival tissue selected. Five 10-micron scrolls were cut from each FFPE block, and DNA was isolated using the AllPrep DNA/RNA FFPE Tissue kit. DNA concentration and purity were checked by NanoDrop, and RNA quality was assessed on a Bioanalyzer.

TCR-beta CDR3 regions were amplified from genomic DNA with the immunoSEQ v4 bias-controlled multiplex PCR assay, run blinded to group allocation. Reference gene primers were added alongside TCR-beta primers to estimate nucleated cell and T cell quantities per sample. Sequencing of the libraries was performed on an Illumina MiSeq with a 100-cycle paired-end protocol. For the original study's pipeline: In the immunoSEQ Analyzer software, diversity and richness were calculated, with richness measured by iChao1 and clonality based on Pielou evenness and Shannon diversity on a 0-1 scale where a higher value means less diversity. CDR3 amino acid sequences together with their V/J genes were searched in VDJdb for CMV, EBV and influenza A specificities using confidence 3 and substitution 2. TCR-beta amino acid clonotype overlap between villitis of unknown etiology, infectious villitis and control repertoires was assessed with the Morisita-Horn index. The immuneACCESS repertoire file appears here via TCRdb, limited to in-frame rearrangements. These files lack a portion of the clones; in checked studies, under half of the deficit traces to unresolved V genes, and the cause of the others is not known. V and J calls and clone size are given by that table; D and trimming were obtained from the DNA. Across this sample there are approximately 6,900 clones, with approximately 78% seen only once. The ten top clones hold around 9% of the sample.

For this clone: No cognate antigen has been identified for it. Within one base of it there is no much larger clone, and no base qualities were kept. Other DNA sequences of this sample code for an identical CDR3.

The sequenced sample was placental tissue containing maternal and fetal cells. This TCR derives from a human patient with infectious villitis; the placental T cells may come from both mother and fetus. The chain uses TRBV6-5 and TRBJ1-2, with 7 central nucleotides matching TRBD1. The CDR3 amino acid sequence is: CASSLRGASYGYTF. The sequenced DNA: TGTGCCAGCAGTCTCAGGGGGGCCTCCTATGGCTACACCTTC.